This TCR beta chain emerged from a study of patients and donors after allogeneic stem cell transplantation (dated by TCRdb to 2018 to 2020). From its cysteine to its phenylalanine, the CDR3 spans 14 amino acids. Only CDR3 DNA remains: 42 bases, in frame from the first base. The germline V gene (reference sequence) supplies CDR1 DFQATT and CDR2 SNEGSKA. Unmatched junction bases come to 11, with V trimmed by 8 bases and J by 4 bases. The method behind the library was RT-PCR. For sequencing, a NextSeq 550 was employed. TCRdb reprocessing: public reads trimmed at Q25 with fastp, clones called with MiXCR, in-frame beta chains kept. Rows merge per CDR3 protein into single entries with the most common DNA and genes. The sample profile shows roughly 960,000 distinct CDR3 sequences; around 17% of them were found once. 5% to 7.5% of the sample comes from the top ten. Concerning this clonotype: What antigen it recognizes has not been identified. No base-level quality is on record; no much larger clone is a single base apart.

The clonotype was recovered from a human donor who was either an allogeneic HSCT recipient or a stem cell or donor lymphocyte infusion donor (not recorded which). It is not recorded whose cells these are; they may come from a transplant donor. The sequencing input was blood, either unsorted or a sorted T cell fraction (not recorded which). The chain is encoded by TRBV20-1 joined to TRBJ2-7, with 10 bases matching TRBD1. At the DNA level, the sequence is TGCAGTACTCGCCGGGGACAGGGGTTTTACGAGCAGTACTTC. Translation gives CSTRRGQGFYEQYF.